Presented here are 3 T cell receptor beta chains from one specimen sequenced in a study of Tregs in tolerant kidney transplant recipients. TCRdb's table, derived via immunoSEQ multiplex PCR, lists solely in-frame clones and lacks some. The sample shows more than 60,000 clones, roughly 85% of them seen only once. The sequencing used Tregs from blood, collected before the transplant. These receptors were taken from a human donor who received a combined kidney and bone marrow transplant.

This rearrangement joins TRBV11-3 to TRBJ2-1; TRBD1 agrees at 7 bases. Germline-derived CDR1 and CDR2 are SGHNT and YENEEA. The junction had 10 bases not matched to a gene; V was cut back by 5 bases and J by 0 bases. This CDR3 region has 17 residues. This CDR3 is CASSPRQGLGSYNEQFF. The CDR3 DNA reads TGTGCCAGCAGCCCCCGACAGGGATTGGGCTCCTACAATGAGCAGTTCTTC.

V and J are TRBV7-9 and TRBJ1-3, with a weak D call TRBD1 (5 bases). This CDR3 has 17 amino acids. Trimming took off 2 bases at V and 2 bases at J, with 16 bases between the two ends. Germline V CDR1 and CDR2: SEHNR, FQNEAQ (reference sequence). In DNA form, the CDR3 reads TGTGCCAGCAGCTTATTGACCGGGGGAGGCGCTGGAAACACCATATATTTT. As protein: CASSLLTGGGAGNTIYF.

The chain carries TRBV19 and TRBJ2-5; either TRBD1 or TRBD2 may fit D (5 bases each). V was cut by 4 bases and J by 1 base, with 16 bases left in between. The CDR3 spans 16 residues. Germline CDR1 and CDR2: LNHDA and SQIVND (reference sequence). The CDR3 DNA follows: TGTGCCAGTAGTACCCCTCCCGGGGCCCGCCAAGAGACCCAGTACTTC. Translated, it gives CASSTPPGARQETQYF.